Each of the 10 T cell receptor beta chains below was sequenced from the same sample in a study of CD8 T cells in Susac syndrome. The RNA, roughly 0.45 to 1 ug, was put through reverse transcription using random hexamers. TCRdb reanalysed the immunoSEQ multiplex PCR reads using MiXCR and keeps one entry per CDR3 protein. The sample holds some 120,000 distinct CDR3 sequences; about 95% are singletons and the top ten take approximately 0.12%. Specimen: CD4+ T cells from PBMCs. Receptor source: a human donor in good health.

The chain carries TRBV24-1 and TRBJ2-1; 12 nucleotides agree with TRBD2. CDR3 length: 15 amino acids. V was clipped by 4 bases and J by 6 bases; unmatched bases: 3. From germline, CDR1 is KGHDR and CDR2 SFDVKD. CDR3 protein: CATSDQTSGSNEQFF. The CDR3 DNA is TGTGCCACCAGTGACCAGACTAGCGGGAGCAATGAGCAGTTCTTC.

V gene TRBV29-1 combines with J gene TRBJ2-5; tentative D call: TRBD1 (5 bases). The CDR3 has 13 residues. Trimming pared 6 bases from V and 5 bases from J, leaving 16 bases between. Germline lookup yields CDR1 SQVTM and CDR2 ANQGSEA. In nucleotides, the CDR3 is TGCAGCGTCAGACAGTCCCAAGGGGAGACCCAGTACTTC. Its translation is CSVRQSQGETQYF. The full variable domain, with the rest looked up from reference TRBV29-1 and TRBJ2-5, is SAVISQKPSRDICQRGTSLTIQCQVDSQVTMMFWYRQQPGQSLTLIATANQGSEATYESGFVIDKFPISRPNLTFSTLTVSNMSPEDSSIYLCSVRQSQGETQYFGPGTRLLVL.

This rearrangement joins TRBV7-9 to TRBJ1-5; 9 positions agree with TRBD1. CDR3 length: 15 residues. Per germline, CDR1 SEHNR and CDR2 FQNEAQ (reference sequence). The J segment lost 3 bases and the V segment lost 3 bases, leaving 3 bases of the junction unmatched. The CDR3 DNA is TGTGCCAGCAGCTTGACAGGGGGATACAATCAGCCCCAGCATTTT. It is translated as CASSLTGGYNQPQHF. The full variable domain, its missing parts supplied by reference TRBV7-9 and TRBJ1-5, is DTGVSQNPRHKITKRGQNVTFRCDPISEHNRLYWYRQTLGQGPEFLTYFQNEAQLEKSRLLSDRFSAERPKGSFSTLEIQRTEQGDSAMYLCASSLTGGYNQPQHFGDGTRLSIL.

The chain employs TRBV29-1 and TRBJ1-2; D is perhaps TRBD1 (5 bases). CDR3 length: 12 residues. Germline V gene data show CDR1 as SQVTM and CDR2 as ANQGSEA. Trimming took 4 bases from V and 3 from J, leaving 9 bases between them. CDR3 nucleotide sequence: TGCAGCGTTGGAGAGGGGCACTATGGCTACACCTTC. This sequence encodes CSVGEGHYGYTF. Combining the CDR3 with reference TRBV29-1 and TRBJ1-2 gives the whole variable domain SAVISQKPSRDICQRGTSLTIQCQVDSQVTMMFWYRQQPGQSLTLIATANQGSEATYESGFVIDKFPISRPNLTFSTLTVSNMSPEDSSIYLCSVGEGHYGYTFGSGTRLTVV.

The rearrangement joins TRBV15 to TRBJ2-1; D is undetermined. V was trimmed by 2 bases and J by 10 bases, leaving 12 bases between them. The CDR3 runs to 13 residues. In germline, CDR1 is LNHNV, CDR2 YYDKDF (reference sequence). CDR3 sequence reads: CATSRSKGGEQFF. The CDR3 region has the DNA TGTGCCACCAGCAGATCCAAGGGTGGCGAGCAGTTCTTC.

This clonotype has a single count. The junction differs from germline at one of its ends, possibly a read error. The chain employs TRBV7-2 and TRBJ2-1; tentatively, D is TRBD2 (6 bases). This CDR3 contains 16 residues. Germline-derived CDR1 and CDR2 are SGHTA and FQGNSA. The CDR3 DNA follows: TGTGCCAGCAGTTTAGCCCCGGGACTGACCTACAATGAGCAGTTCTTC. It codes for CASSLAPGLTYNEQFF.

This rearrangement joins TRBV3-1 to TRBJ1-5, with 7 nucleotides matching TRBD1. The junction had 3 bases not matched to a gene; V was cut back by 2 bases and J by 5 bases. The CDR3 length is 14 residues. From germline, CDR1 is LGHDT and CDR2 YNNKEL (reference sequence). CDR3 loop: CASSQWTGDQPQHF. As DNA, the CDR3 is TGTGCCAGCAGCCAATGGACAGGTGATCAGCCCCAGCATTTT.

This chain connects TRBV18 to TRBJ2-3; 14 nucleotides agree with TRBD2. CDR1 and CDR2 (germline): KGHSH, LQKENI. This CDR3 comprises 17 residues. J lost 1 base, V lost 3 bases, and 3 bases had no gene match. CDR3 sequence reads: CASSPGTSGSRTDTQYF. Written as DNA, the CDR3 is TGTGCCAGCTCACCCGGGACTAGCGGGAGCCGCACAGATACGCAGTATTTT.

The chain combines TRBV29-1 with TRBJ2-3, with D perhaps TRBD1 (5 bases). The V end was cut by 4 bases, the J end by 2 bases, with 13 bases between. Per germline, CDR1 SQVTM and CDR2 ANQGSEA. The CDR3 extends over 14 amino acids. In DNA, the CDR3 is TGCAGCGTTGCCAGGACAACGTTCACAGATACGCAGTATTTT. Protein sequence: CSVARTTFTDTQYF.

This sequence joins TRBV28 and TRBJ2-6; maybe TRBD1 (5 bases). V was pared by 6 bases and J by 2 bases, with 11 bases between. This CDR3 has 15 amino acids. Germline CDR1 MDHEN, CDR2 SYDVKM. CDR3 DNA: TGTGCCAGCAGCCCGACAGCCCCTGGGGCCAACGTCCTGACTTTC. It is translated as CASSPTAPGANVLTF.